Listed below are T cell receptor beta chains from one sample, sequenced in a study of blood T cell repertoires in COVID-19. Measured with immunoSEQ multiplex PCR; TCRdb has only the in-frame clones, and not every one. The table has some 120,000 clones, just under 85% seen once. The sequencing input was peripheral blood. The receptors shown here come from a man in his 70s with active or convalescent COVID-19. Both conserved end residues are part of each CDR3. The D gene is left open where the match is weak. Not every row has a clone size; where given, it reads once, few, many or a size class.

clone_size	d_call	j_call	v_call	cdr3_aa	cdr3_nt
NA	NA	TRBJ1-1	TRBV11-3	CASSRIGPSRAEAFF	TGTGCCAGCAGCCGAATAGGGCCATCGAGGGCTGAAGCTTTCTTT
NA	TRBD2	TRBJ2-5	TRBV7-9	CASSLGASGRAVETQYF	TGTGCCAGCAGCTTAGGGGCTAGCGGGAGGGCCGTGGAGACCCAGTACTTC
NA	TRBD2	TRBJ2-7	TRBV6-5	CASSLLAGGYEQYF	TGTGCCAGCAGTTTACTAGCGGGAGGTTACGAGCAGTACTTC
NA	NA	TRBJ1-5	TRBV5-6	CASSVTNQPQHF	TGTGCCAGCAGCGTGACAAATCAGCCCCAGCATTTT
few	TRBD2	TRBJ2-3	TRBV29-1	CSVVSLGTSGTDTQYF	TGCAGCGTTGTGTCACTGGGGACTAGCGGCACAGATACGCAGTATTTT
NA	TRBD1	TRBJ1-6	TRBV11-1	CASSLEAGGNSPLHF	TGTGCCAGCAGCTTAGAAGCAGGGGGCAATTCACCCCTCCACTTT
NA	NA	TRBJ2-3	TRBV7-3	CASSLNGGSGTDTQYF	TGTGCCAGCAGCTTAAACGGGGGATCGGGCACAGATACGCAGTATTTT
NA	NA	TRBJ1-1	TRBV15	CATSRVLRSNTEAFF	TGTGCCACCAGCAGAGTCTTACGGAGTAACACTGAAGCTTTCTTT
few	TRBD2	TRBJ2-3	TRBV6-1	CASSELAGGPDTQYF	TGTGCCAGCAGTGAGCTAGCGGGAGGGCCAGATACGCAGTATTTT
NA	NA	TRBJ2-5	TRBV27	CASSQGGAQETQYF	TGTGCCAGCAGTCAGGGTGGAGCTCAAGAGACCCAGTACTTC
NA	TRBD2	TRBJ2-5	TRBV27	CASSFASGITQYF	TGTGCCAGCAGTTTTGCTAGCGGGATTACCCAGTACTTC
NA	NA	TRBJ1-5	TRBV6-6	CASSYGVSYQPQHF	TGTGCCAGCAGTTACGGAGTGTCATATCAGCCCCAGCATTTT
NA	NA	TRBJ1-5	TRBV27	CASSPQGRNQPQHF	TGTGCCAGCAGTCCCCAGGGCCGGAACCAGCCCCAGCATTTT
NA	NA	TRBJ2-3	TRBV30	CAWSVGGGSTDTQYF	TGTGCCTGGAGTGTAGGCGGTGGGAGCACAGATACGCAGTATTTT
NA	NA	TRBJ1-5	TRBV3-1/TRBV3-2	CASSPSGGRNQPQHF	TGTGCCAGCAGCCCCTCGGGGGGGAGAAATCAGCCCCAGCATTTT
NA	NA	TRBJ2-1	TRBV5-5	CASSLLVLRFGEQFF	TGTGCCAGCAGCTTGCTTGTCCTCCGCTTCGGTGAGCAGTTCTTC
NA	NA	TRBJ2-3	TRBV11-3	CASSLGAIRGTDTQYF	TGTGCCAGCAGCTTAGGGGCTATACGTGGCACAGATACGCAGTATTTT
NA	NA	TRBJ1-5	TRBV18	CASSEDRNQPQHF	TGTGCCAGCTCAGAGGACAGAAATCAGCCCCAGCATTTT
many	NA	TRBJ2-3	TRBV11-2	CASSPSGGGTDTQYF	TGTGCCAGCAGCCCAAGCGGAGGGGGCACAGATACGCAGTATTTT
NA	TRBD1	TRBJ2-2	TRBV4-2	CASSQGPGQGKNTGELFF	TGTGCCAGCAGCCAGGGCCCGGGACAGGGTAAAAACACCGGGGAGCTGTTTTTT
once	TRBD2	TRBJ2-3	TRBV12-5	CASGKRGGTDTQYF	TGTGCTAGTGGGAAGCGGGGGGGCACAGATACGCAGTATTTT
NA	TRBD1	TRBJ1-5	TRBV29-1	CSVAGDRDNQPQHF	TGCAGCGTTGCCGGGGACAGGGACAATCAGCCCCAGCATTTT
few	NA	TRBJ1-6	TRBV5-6	CASSRPDSNSPLHF	TGTGCCAGCAGTAGACCTGACAGTAATTCACCCCTCCACTTT